These T cell receptor beta chains were read from a single sample in a study of T cells in localized non-small cell lung cancer. The repertoire was sequenced with immunoSEQ multiplex PCR; TCRdb's copy has only in-frame clones and lacks some. This table holds roughly 33,000 clones, roughly 90% found once. Sequencing was performed on peripheral blood, taken before any cancer treatment. The receptors stem from a man between 40 and 70 years old with stage I lung adenocarcinoma. Both conserved end residues are part of each CDR3. Fields, in order: CDR3 length, D gene, J gene, clone size, V gene, CDR3 protein, CDR3 DNA. D genes are given only for firm matches. Rows give clone size only sometimes, using once, few, many, or a class for an expanded clone.

>19|TRBD2|TRBJ2-5|NA|TRBV29-1
CSVRKLGVAGDLYQETQYF
TGCAGCGTCCGCAAGCTCGGGGTAGCGGGGGACCTGTACCAAGAGACCCAGTACTTC
>15|TRBD1|TRBJ1-6|NA|TRBV5-1
CASSLQGEADSPLHF
TGCGCCAGCAGCTTGCAGGGGGAGGCGGATTCACCCCTCCACTTT
>16|NA|TRBJ2-3|once|TRBV7-9
CASSPLIMGGTDTQYF
TGTGCCAGCAGCCCCCTCATTATGGGGGGCACAGATACGCAGTATTTT
>16|TRBD2|TRBJ2-1|once|TRBV7-2
CASSGELAGGLNEQFF
TGTGCCAGCAGCGGTGAACTAGCGGGGGGGCTTAATGAGCAGTTCTTC
>15|NA|TRBJ1-5|NA|TRBV9
CASSVDGYSNQPQHF
TGTGCCAGCAGCGTAGATGGATATTCCAATCAGCCCCAGCATTTT
>13|NA|TRBJ1-5|NA|TRBV7-6
CASTRTEGQPQHF
TGTGCCAGCACCCGGACAGAGGGTCAGCCCCAGCATTTT
>13|NA|TRBJ1-2|NA|TRBV10-1
CASSEGQNYGYTF
TGCGCCAGCAGTGAGGGGCAGAACTATGGCTACACCTTC
>14|NA|TRBJ1-1|NA|TRBV5-4
CASSLSALGTEAFF
TGTGCCAGCAGCTTGTCGGCCTTGGGCACTGAAGCTTTCTTT
>13|NA|TRBJ1-1|NA|TRBV15
CATSRDRNTEAFF
TGTGCCACCAGCAGAGACCGGAACACTGAAGCTTTCTTT
>12|NA|TRBJ1-1|NA|TRBV27
CASTNPPGRAFF
TGTGCCAGCACCAACCCCCCAGGGAGAGCTTTCTTT
>14|TRBD1|TRBJ1-1|NA|TRBV7-8
CASRHRTGDAEAFF
TGTGCCAGCAGACATAGGACAGGGGACGCTGAAGCTTTCTTT
>14|NA|TRBJ1-1|few|TRBV27
CASSLGLLNTEAFF
TGTGCCAGCAGTCTAGGACTGTTAAACACTGAAGCTTTCTTT
>13|NA|TRBJ1-1|NA|TRBV19
CATWGAMNTEAFF
TGTGCCACATGGGGGGCCATGAACACTGAAGCTTTCTTT
>17|NA|TRBJ1-4|NA|TRBV5-1
CASSLVRWGSTNEKLFF
TGCGCCAGCAGCTTGGTTCGTTGGGGTTCCACTAATGAAAAACTGTTTTTT
>16|NA|TRBJ1-6|NA|TRBV6-5
CASSYSWGPLNSPLHF
TGTGCCAGCAGTTACTCCTGGGGACCTCTGAATTCACCCCTCCACTTT
>15|NA|TRBJ1-5|NA|TRBV9
CASSVGGRINQPQHF
TGTGCCAGCAGCGTAGGGGGACGGATAAATCAGCCCCAGCATTTT
>15|TRBD1|TRBJ2-1|NA|TRBV13
CASLLAGTAFNEQFF
TGTGCCAGCCTGCTTGCCGGGACAGCTTTCAATGAGCAGTTCTTC
>14|NA|TRBJ1-2|NA|TRBV4-1
CASSQDRTLYGYTF
TGCGCCAGCAGCCAAGACAGGACACTTTATGGCTACACCTTC
>14|TRBD1|TRBJ1-4|NA|TRBV12-5
CASGLRTGFEKLFF
TGTGCTAGTGGTCTCCGGACAGGGTTCGAAAAACTGTTTTTT
>15|NA|TRBJ1-2|NA|TRBV28
CASSYSGANPRGYTF
TGTGCCAGCAGTTACTCAGGGGCCAACCCACGGGGCTACACCTTC
>15|NA|TRBJ2-7|NA|TRBV6-5
CASRPGQGGAYEQYF
TGTGCCAGCAGACCTGGACAGGGAGGGGCCTACGAGCAGTACTTC
>10|NA|TRBJ1-1|NA|TRBV6-5
CASSAGVAFF
TGTGCCAGCAGTGCAGGGGTGGCTTTCTTT
>13|NA|TRBJ1-5|NA|TRBV5-6
CASSLVPGSPQHF
TGTGCCAGCAGCTTGGTCCCTGGGTCACCCCAGCATTTT
>15|NA|TRBJ2-5|NA|TRBV5-6
CASSSPGAGGETQYF
TGTGCCAGCAGCTCGCCGGGGGCCGGAGGGGAGACCCAGTACTTC
>12|TRBD1|TRBJ2-1|NA|TRBV27
CASCLTGREQFF
TGTGCCAGCTGCCTGACAGGGCGTGAGCAGTTCTTC
>16|TRBD1|TRBJ2-3|NA|TRBV27
CASSIGQGYMTDTQYF
TGTGCCAGCAGTATTGGACAGGGATACATGACAGATACGCAGTATTTT
>13|NA|TRBJ1-6|NA|TRBV7-8
CTSSGQNDSPLHF
TGTACCAGCTCCGGACAGAATGATTCACCCCTCCACTTT
>13|NA|TRBJ1-2|NA|TRBV27
CASSPLGMRGYTF
TGTGCCAGCAGTCCCCTAGGGATGAGAGGCTACACCTTC
>10|NA|TRBJ2-5|NA|TRBV2
CASRRETQYF
TGTGCCAGCAGACGAGAGACCCAGTACTTC
>19|TRBD1|TRBJ1-5|NA|TRBV27
CASSSSGTGRGFSNQPQHF
TGTGCCAGCAGTTCCTCCGGGACAGGCCGTGGTTTCAGCAATCAGCCCCAGCATTTT
>15|NA|TRBJ1-5|NA|TRBV4-1
CASSPYDGGYQPQHF
TGCGCCAGCAGCCCATACGATGGGGGCTATCAGCCCCAGCATTTT